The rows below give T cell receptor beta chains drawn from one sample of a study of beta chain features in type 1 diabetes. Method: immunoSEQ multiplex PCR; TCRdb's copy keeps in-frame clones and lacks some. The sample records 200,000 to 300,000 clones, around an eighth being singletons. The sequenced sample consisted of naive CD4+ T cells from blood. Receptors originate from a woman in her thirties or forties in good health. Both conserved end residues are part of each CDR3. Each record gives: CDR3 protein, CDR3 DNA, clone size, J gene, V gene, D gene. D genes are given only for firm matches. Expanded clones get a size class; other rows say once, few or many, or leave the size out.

CDR3aa: CASSQVGQGGHEQYF; CDR3nt: TGCGCCAGCAGCCAAGTAGGGCAGGGAGGGCACGAGCAGTACTTC; abundance: .; j_gene: TRBJ2-7; v_gene: TRBV4-3; d_gene: TRBD2
CDR3aa: CSGDREGGYTF; CDR3nt: TGCAGCGGGGACAGGGAGGGTGGCTACACCTTC; abundance: .; j_gene: TRBJ1-2; v_gene: TRBV29-1; d_gene: TRBD1
CDR3aa: CASSPPRGGVGETQYF; CDR3nt: TGTGCCAGCAGCCCTCCGAGGGGAGGGGTTGGGGAGACCCAGTACTTC; abundance: .; j_gene: TRBJ2-5; v_gene: TRBV5-4; d_gene: TRBD2
CDR3aa: CASSPLDRGNAYEQYF; CDR3nt: TGCGCCAGCAGCCCCCTGGACAGGGGAAATGCCTACGAGCAGTACTTC; abundance: few; j_gene: TRBJ2-7; v_gene: TRBV5-1; d_gene: TRBD1
CDR3aa: CASSLGAAGSYEQYF; CDR3nt: TGTGCCAGCAGCTTAGGCGCGGCCGGATCCTACGAGCAGTACTTC; abundance: .; j_gene: TRBJ2-7; v_gene: TRBV7-8; d_gene: .
CDR3aa: CASSPGLAGDTGELFF; CDR3nt: TGTGCCAGCAGCCCGGGACTAGCGGGGGACACCGGGGAGCTGTTTTTT; abundance: few; j_gene: TRBJ2-2; v_gene: TRBV7-2; d_gene: TRBD2
CDR3aa: CASSPRDRGYEQYF; CDR3nt: TGTGCCAGCAGCCCCAGGGACAGGGGCTACGAGCAGTACTTC; abundance: .; j_gene: TRBJ2-7; v_gene: TRBV7-9; d_gene: TRBD1
CDR3aa: CASSPAGIWQETQYF; CDR3nt: TGTGCCAGCAGCCCCGCCGGGATCTGGCAAGAGACCCAGTACTTC; abundance: few; j_gene: TRBJ2-5; v_gene: TRBV7-6; d_gene: .
CDR3aa: CASSTTGLETQYF; CDR3nt: TGTGCCAGCAGCACGACAGGGTTGGAGACCCAGTACTTC; abundance: few; j_gene: TRBJ2-5; v_gene: TRBV7-2; d_gene: TRBD1
CDR3aa: CASCQGRPESPDRAREAFF; CDR3nt: TGCGCCAGTTGCCAAGGGAGGCCCGAGTCGCCCGACAGGGCAAGAGAAGCTTTCTTT; abundance: .; j_gene: TRBJ1-1; v_gene: TRBV5-1; d_gene: TRBD1
CDR3aa: CASSEAYGGRTEAFF; CDR3nt: TGTGCCAGCAGTGAAGCCTATGGGGGGAGAACTGAAGCTTTCTTT; abundance: .; j_gene: TRBJ1-1; v_gene: TRBV6-1; d_gene: .
CDR3aa: CASSFRQGRLKTQYF; CDR3nt: TGTGCCAGCAGTTTTCGACAGGGTCGTTTGAAGACCCAGTACTTC; abundance: .; j_gene: TRBJ2-5; v_gene: TRBV6-5; d_gene: TRBD1
CDR3aa: CSGQGQGSYEQYF; CDR3nt: TGCAGCGGACAAGGACAGGGCAGCTACGAGCAGTACTTC; abundance: .; j_gene: TRBJ2-7; v_gene: TRBV29-1; d_gene: TRBD1
CDR3aa: CASSTLKGVNQPQHF; CDR3nt: TGTGCCAGCAGCACGCTAAAGGGAGTCAATCAGCCCCAGCATTTT; abundance: few; j_gene: TRBJ1-5; v_gene: TRBV5-6; d_gene: .
CDR3aa: CASSSSNEQFF; CDR3nt: TGTGCCAGCAGCTCCAGTAATGAGCAGTTCTTC; abundance: many; j_gene: TRBJ2-1; v_gene: TRBV7-8; d_gene: .
CDR3aa: CARRKGQPKSSYNSPLHF; CDR3nt: TGTGCCAGGCGAAAGGGACAGCCTAAAAGCTCCTATAATTCACCCCTCCACTTT; abundance: few; j_gene: TRBJ1-6; v_gene: TRBV2; d_gene: TRBD1
CDR3aa: CASSEGTYQETQYF; CDR3nt: TGTGCCAGCAGTGAAGGGACTTACCAAGAGACCCAGTACTTC; abundance: few; j_gene: TRBJ2-5; v_gene: TRBV6-1; d_gene: .
CDR3aa: CASSPPEAGGYGYTF; CDR3nt: TGCGCCAGCAGCCCCCCAGAGGCCGGGGGCTATGGCTACACCTTC; abundance: few; j_gene: TRBJ1-2; v_gene: TRBV4-3; d_gene: .
CDR3aa: CASSRNPIAGELFF; CDR3nt: TGTGCCAGCAGCCGAAACCCAATAGCCGGGGAGCTGTTTTTT; abundance: .; j_gene: TRBJ2-2; v_gene: TRBV7-9; d_gene: .
CDR3aa: CASSPTGFPRTDTQYF; CDR3nt: TGTGCCAGCAGCCCCACAGGGTTTCCAAGGACAGATACGCAGTATTTT; abundance: few; j_gene: TRBJ2-3; v_gene: TRBV25-1; d_gene: .
CDR3aa: CASSHPRGGVGETQYF; CDR3nt: TGTGCCAGCAGCCACCCTCGCGGGGGGGTGGGAGAGACCCAGTACTTC; abundance: few; j_gene: TRBJ2-5; v_gene: TRBV7-2; d_gene: TRBD2
CDR3aa: CASSLPGFTKNIQYF; CDR3nt: TGTGCCAGCAGTCTCCCAGGGTTCACCAAAAACATTCAGTACTTC; abundance: .; j_gene: TRBJ2-4; v_gene: TRBV2; d_gene: .
CDR3aa: CASSVGGSGGVMETQYF; CDR3nt: TGTGCCAGCAGCGTAGGAGGTAGCGGGGGGGTAATGGAGACCCAGTACTTC; abundance: few; j_gene: TRBJ2-5; v_gene: TRBV9; d_gene: TRBD2
CDR3aa: CASRISRASGETQYF; CDR3nt: TGTGCCAGCAGGATAAGCAGGGCGTCCGGCGAGACCCAGTACTTC; abundance: .; j_gene: TRBJ2-5; v_gene: TRBV27; d_gene: .
CDR3aa: CASSQALGQGPYGYTF; CDR3nt: TGCGCCAGCAGCCAAGCTCTGGGACAGGGGCCCTATGGCTACACCTTC; abundance: .; j_gene: TRBJ1-2; v_gene: TRBV4-3; d_gene: TRBD1
CDR3aa: CASSTHRVQENHGSQKLFF; CDR3nt: TGTGCCAGCAGTACACACAGGGTACAGGAAAACCATGGATCGCAAAAACTGTTTTTT; abundance: .; j_gene: TRBJ1-4; v_gene: TRBV7-8; d_gene: .
CDR3aa: CASSSQRGPLETQYF; CDR3nt: TGTGCCAGCAGCTCCCAGCGGGGCCCCTTGGAGACCCAGTACTTC; abundance: few; j_gene: TRBJ2-5; v_gene: TRBV5-6; d_gene: TRBD2
CDR3aa: CASSPSAGGARQETQYF; CDR3nt: TGTGCCAGCTCACCTTCCGCGGGGGGGGCCCGGCAAGAGACCCAGTACTTC; abundance: .; j_gene: TRBJ2-5; v_gene: TRBV18; d_gene: TRBD2
CDR3aa: CASSRPGQGVASSYNEQFF; CDR3nt: TGTGCCAGCAGCCGGCCGGGACAGGGGGTCGCTAGCTCCTACAATGAGCAGTTCTTC; abundance: few; j_gene: TRBJ2-1; v_gene: TRBV7-2; d_gene: TRBD1
CDR3aa: CASIYVRAGYEQYF; CDR3nt: TGTGCCAGCATATACGTCCGGGCAGGGTACGAGCAGTACTTC; abundance: .; j_gene: TRBJ2-7; v_gene: TRBV2; d_gene: .
CDR3aa: CASGGQRQETQYF; CDR3nt: TGTGCCAGCGGCGGACAGCGCCAAGAGACCCAGTACTTC; abundance: few; j_gene: TRBJ2-5; v_gene: TRBV7-2; d_gene: .
CDR3aa: CASSQLFGSPLHF; CDR3nt: TGTGCCAGCAGTCAACTCTTTGGTTCACCCCTCCACTTT; abundance: .; j_gene: TRBJ1-6; v_gene: TRBV6-1; d_gene: .
CDR3aa: CASSLARTARTSTDTQYF; CDR3nt: TGTGCCAGCAGCTTAGCGAGGACTGCGCGGACTAGCACAGATACGCAGTATTTT; abundance: few; j_gene: TRBJ2-3; v_gene: TRBV7-6; d_gene: .
CDR3aa: CASIEAPAGSTGELFF; CDR3nt: TGTGCCAGCATTGAGGCGCCCGCGGGAAGCACCGGGGAGCTGTTTTTT; abundance: .; j_gene: TRBJ2-2; v_gene: TRBV2; d_gene: .
CDR3aa: CAIPRTSGGEKTQYF; CDR3nt: TGTGCCATTCCTCGGACTAGCGGGGGGGAAAAGACCCAGTACTTC; abundance: .; j_gene: TRBJ2-5; v_gene: TRBV6-5; d_gene: TRBD2
CDR3aa: CASSRPGTGSSTGELFF; CDR3nt: TGTGCCAGCAGCCGACCCGGGACAGGGTCGAGCACCGGGGAGCTGTTTTTT; abundance: few; j_gene: TRBJ2-2; v_gene: TRBV28; d_gene: TRBD1
CDR3aa: CASSGGTGGWDTQYF; CDR3nt: TGTGCCAGCAGCGGCGGGACAGGGGGCTGGGATACGCAGTATTTT; abundance: .; j_gene: TRBJ2-3; v_gene: TRBV9; d_gene: TRBD1
CDR3aa: CASRSQGNTEAFF; CDR3nt: TGTGCCAGCAGGTCCCAGGGGAACACTGAAGCTTTCTTT; abundance: few; j_gene: TRBJ1-1; v_gene: TRBV2; d_gene: .
CDR3aa: CASSLGTGNTYEQYF; CDR3nt: TGTGCCAGCAGCTTAGGGACAGGAAATACCTACGAGCAGTACTTC; abundance: .; j_gene: TRBJ2-7; v_gene: TRBV11-3; d_gene: TRBD1
CDR3aa: CASSRFGELFF; CDR3nt: TGTGCCAGTAGCAGGTTCGGGGAGCTGTTTTTT; abundance: few; j_gene: TRBJ2-2; v_gene: TRBV19; d_gene: .
CDR3aa: CASSSEGETQYF; CDR3nt: TGTGCCAGCAGCTCGGAGGGGGAGACCCAGTACTTC; abundance: .; j_gene: TRBJ2-5; v_gene: TRBV7-6; d_gene: .
CDR3aa: CASSLLTSTKYSYEQYF; CDR3nt: TGTGCCAGCAGCTTACTAACTAGCACAAAATACTCCTACGAGCAGTACTTC; abundance: .; j_gene: TRBJ2-7; v_gene: TRBV5-4; d_gene: .
CDR3aa: CASSPLGLGGTGELFF; CDR3nt: TGTGCCAGCTCACCGCTAGGTCTTGGCGGCACCGGGGAGCTGTTTTTT; abundance: .; j_gene: TRBJ2-2; v_gene: TRBV18; d_gene: .
CDR3aa: CASSLGTGSGNTQYF; CDR3nt: TGTGCCAGCAGCTTAGGGACAGGGAGCGGAAATACGCAGTATTTT; abundance: few; j_gene: TRBJ2-3; v_gene: TRBV7-2; d_gene: TRBD1
CDR3aa: CASGLVQLAGGADTQYF; CDR3nt: TGTGCTAGTGGTTTGGTACAACTAGCGGGGGGGGCAGATACGCAGTATTTT; abundance: .; j_gene: TRBJ2-3; v_gene: TRBV12-5; d_gene: TRBD2
CDR3aa: CSAETQGGYGYTF; CDR3nt: TGCAGCGCTGAAACACAGGGGGGCTATGGCTACACCTTC; abundance: few; j_gene: TRBJ1-2; v_gene: TRBV29-1; d_gene: TRBD1
CDR3aa: CASSLNPRLAGLAKNIQYF; CDR3nt: TGTGCCAGCAGCTTGAACCCGAGACTAGCGGGGCTAGCCAAAAACATTCAGTACTTC; abundance: few; j_gene: TRBJ2-4; v_gene: TRBV7-2; d_gene: TRBD2
CDR3aa: CASSAGVTEAFF; CDR3nt: TGTGCCAGCAGTGCAGGGGTCACTGAAGCTTTCTTT; abundance: few; j_gene: TRBJ1-1; v_gene: TRBV2; d_gene: .
CDR3aa: CASSLDRVYGYTF; CDR3nt: TGTGCCAGCAGCCTCGACAGGGTATATGGCTACACCTTC; abundance: few; j_gene: TRBJ1-2; v_gene: TRBV27; d_gene: TRBD1
CDR3aa: CASSSVTGNTEAFF; CDR3nt: TGTGCCAGCAGTTCCGTGACAGGTAACACTGAAGCTTTCTTT; abundance: .; j_gene: TRBJ1-1; v_gene: TRBV6-6; d_gene: .
CDR3aa: CASSSTGQEFYEQYF; CDR3nt: TGTGCCAGCAGCTCGACGGGACAGGAGTTCTACGAGCAGTACTTC; abundance: .; j_gene: TRBJ2-7; v_gene: TRBV7-2; d_gene: TRBD1
CDR3aa: CASSTLGQGAGNTIYF; CDR3nt: TGTGCCAGCAGCACCCTAGGACAGGGGGCTGGAAACACCATATATTTT; abundance: .; j_gene: TRBJ1-3; v_gene: TRBV7-9; d_gene: TRBD1
CDR3aa: CASSADYTDTQYF; CDR3nt: TGTGCCAGCAGTGCGGACTACACAGATACGCAGTATTTT; abundance: .; j_gene: TRBJ2-3; v_gene: TRBV2; d_gene: .
CDR3aa: CGRQFNYGYTF; CDR3nt: TGCGGGAGGCAGTTTAACTATGGCTACACCTTC; abundance: .; j_gene: TRBJ1-2; v_gene: TRBV20-1; d_gene: .
CDR3aa: CASSLGGGSTQYF; CDR3nt: TGTGCCAGCAGCTTAGGAGGAGGGTCTACGCAGTATTTT; abundance: .; j_gene: TRBJ2-3; v_gene: TRBV7-2; d_gene: .
CDR3aa: CASSSFSTDTQYF; CDR3nt: TGTGCCAGCAGCTCCTTCTCCACAGATACGCAGTATTTT; abundance: many; j_gene: TRBJ2-3; v_gene: TRBV7-9; d_gene: .
CDR3aa: CASSLGGEKEQFF; CDR3nt: TGTGCCAGCAGCTTAGGCGGTGAGAAGGAGCAGTTCTTC; abundance: .; j_gene: TRBJ2-1; v_gene: TRBV7-2; d_gene: .
CDR3aa: CASSKPARGNYGYTF; CDR3nt: TGTGCCAGCAGCAAACCGGCCAGGGGAAACTATGGCTACACCTTC; abundance: few; j_gene: TRBJ1-2; v_gene: TRBV21-1; d_gene: .
CDR3aa: CASRLQGALNTEAFF; CDR3nt: TGTGCCAGCAGGCTTCAGGGGGCGCTGAACACTGAAGCTTTCTTT; abundance: few; j_gene: TRBJ1-1; v_gene: TRBV7-2; d_gene: TRBD1